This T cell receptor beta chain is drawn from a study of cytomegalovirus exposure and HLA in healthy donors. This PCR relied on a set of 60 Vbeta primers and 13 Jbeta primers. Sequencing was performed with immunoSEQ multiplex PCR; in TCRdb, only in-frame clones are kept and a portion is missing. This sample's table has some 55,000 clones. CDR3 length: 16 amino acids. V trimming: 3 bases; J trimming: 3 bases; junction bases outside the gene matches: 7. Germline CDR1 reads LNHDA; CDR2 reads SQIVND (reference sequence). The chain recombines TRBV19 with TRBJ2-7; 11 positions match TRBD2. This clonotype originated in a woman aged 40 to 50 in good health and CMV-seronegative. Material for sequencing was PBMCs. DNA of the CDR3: TGTGCCAGTAGTATCACTAGCGGGAGACGGTTCTACGAGCAGTACTTC. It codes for CASSITSGRRFYEQYF.